Included here is one T cell receptor beta chain sequence, with context. The record originates from a study of blood T cell repertoires in COVID-19. For the study at large: Samples representing acute and convalescent COVID-19 were sourced from the United States, Italy and Spain. PBMCs, B-cell-depleted T cells, or T cells provided the cDNA or gDNA that made up the material.

Source study methods: Using reference gene primer amplification, nucleated cell counts were estimated. The assay was immunoSEQ multiplex PCR, and TCRdb's table has in-frame clones only and misses some. The D gene and trimming were derived from the DNA, and the V and J assignments and clone size from that table. The sample lists around 99,000 clones; around 80% were seen once. The TCR originated in a human donor in a cohort sampled during active or convalescent COVID-19. What was sequenced was peripheral blood.

The CDR3, as DNA: TGCGCCAGCAGCTTGGTGCTTGGGGGGGATGAGCAGTTCTTC. Amino acid sequence: CASSLVLGGDEQFF. The chain joins TRBV5-1 to TRBJ2-1; 7 bases are a match to TRBD2. Germline CDR1 SGHRS, CDR2 YFSETQ. The CDR3 covers 14 residues. Trimming took 0 bases from V and 8 from J; bases not matched to a gene: 5.